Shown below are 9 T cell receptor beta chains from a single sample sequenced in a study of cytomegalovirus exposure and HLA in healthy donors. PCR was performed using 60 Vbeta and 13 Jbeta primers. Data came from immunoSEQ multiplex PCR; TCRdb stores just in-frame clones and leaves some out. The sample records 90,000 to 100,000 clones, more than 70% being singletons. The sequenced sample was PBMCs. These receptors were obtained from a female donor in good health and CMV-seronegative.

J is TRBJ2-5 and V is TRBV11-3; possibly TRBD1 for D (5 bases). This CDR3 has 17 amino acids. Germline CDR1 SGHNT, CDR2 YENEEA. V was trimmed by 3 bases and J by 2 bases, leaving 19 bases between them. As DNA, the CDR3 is TGTGCCAGCAGCTTGAAAAAACAGGATAACTTACAAGAGACCCAGTACTTC. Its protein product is CASSLKKQDNLQETQYF.

CDR3: CASSEAGGGGLGYTF. In nucleotides, the CDR3 is TGTGCCAGCAGTGAAGCGGGGGGTGGCGGCCTGGGCTACACCTTC. The chain links TRBV6-1 to TRBJ1-2; a weak D match, TRBD1 (5 bases). Germline V CDR1 and CDR2: MNHNS, SASEGT. V lost 0 bases, J lost 8 bases, and 16 bases lay in between. This CDR3 has 15 residues.

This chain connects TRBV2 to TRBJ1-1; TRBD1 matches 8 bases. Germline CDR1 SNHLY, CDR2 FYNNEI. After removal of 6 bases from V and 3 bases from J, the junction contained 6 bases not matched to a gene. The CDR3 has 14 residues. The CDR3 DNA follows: TGTGCCAGCAGCCGACAGGGGTTTGACACTGAAGCTTTCTTT. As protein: CASSRQGFDTEAFF.

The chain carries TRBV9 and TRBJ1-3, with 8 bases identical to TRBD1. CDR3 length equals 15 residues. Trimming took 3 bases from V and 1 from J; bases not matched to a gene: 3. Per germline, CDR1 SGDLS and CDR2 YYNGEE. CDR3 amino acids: CASSAHRGSGNTIYF. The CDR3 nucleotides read TGTGCCAGCAGCGCTCACAGGGGGTCTGGAAACACCATATATTTT. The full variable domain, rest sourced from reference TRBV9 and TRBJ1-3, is DSGVTQTPKHLITATGQRVTLRCSPRSGDLSVYWYQQSLDQGLQFLIQYYNGEERAKGNILERFSAQQFPDLHSELNLSSLELGDSALYFCASSAHRGSGNTIYFGEGSWLTVV.

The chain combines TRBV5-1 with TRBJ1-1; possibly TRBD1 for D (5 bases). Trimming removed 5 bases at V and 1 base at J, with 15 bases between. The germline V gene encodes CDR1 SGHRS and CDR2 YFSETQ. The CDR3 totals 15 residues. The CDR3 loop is CASRESGRENTEAFF. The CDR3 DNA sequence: TGCGCCAGCAGGGAAAGTGGCAGGGAGAACACTGAAGCTTTCTTT.

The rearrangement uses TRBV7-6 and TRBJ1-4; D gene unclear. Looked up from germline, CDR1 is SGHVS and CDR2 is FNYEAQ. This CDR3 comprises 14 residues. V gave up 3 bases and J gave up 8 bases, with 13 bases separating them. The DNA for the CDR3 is TGTGCCAGCAGCTTCGGACTGAGTGGCGAAAAACTGTTTTTT. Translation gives CASSFGLSGEKLFF.

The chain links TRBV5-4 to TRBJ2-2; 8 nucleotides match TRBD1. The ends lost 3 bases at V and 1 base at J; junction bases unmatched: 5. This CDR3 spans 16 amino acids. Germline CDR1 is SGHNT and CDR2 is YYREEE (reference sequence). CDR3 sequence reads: CASSWPGQENTGELFF. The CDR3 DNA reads TGTGCCAGCAGCTGGCCGGGACAGGAGAACACCGGGGAGCTGTTTTTT.

The CDR3 is CASSLRTGSSYEQYF. The CDR3 DNA follows: TGTGCCAGCAGCCTAAGGACAGGGAGCTCCTACGAGCAGTACTTC. J is TRBJ2-7 and V is TRBV14; the match to TRBD1 covers 8 bases. V lost 4 bases and J lost 0; bases outside the gene matches: 5. The CDR3 loop spans 15 amino acids. In germline, CDR1 is SGHDN, CDR2 FVKESK. Using reference TRBV14 and TRBJ2-7 for the parts outside the CDR3, the full variable domain is EAGVTQFPSHSVIEKGQTVTLRCDPISGHDNLYWYRRVMGKEIKFLLHFVKESKQDESGMPNNRFLAERTGGTYSTLKVQPAELEDSGVYFCASSLRTGSSYEQYFGPGTRLTVT.

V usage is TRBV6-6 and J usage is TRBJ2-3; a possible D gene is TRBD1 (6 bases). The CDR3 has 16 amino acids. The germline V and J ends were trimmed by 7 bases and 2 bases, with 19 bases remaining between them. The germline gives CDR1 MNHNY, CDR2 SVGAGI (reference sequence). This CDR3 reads CASNDWGPYNTDTQYF. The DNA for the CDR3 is TGTGCCAGCAACGATTGGGGGCCGTATAACACAGATACGCAGTATTTT.